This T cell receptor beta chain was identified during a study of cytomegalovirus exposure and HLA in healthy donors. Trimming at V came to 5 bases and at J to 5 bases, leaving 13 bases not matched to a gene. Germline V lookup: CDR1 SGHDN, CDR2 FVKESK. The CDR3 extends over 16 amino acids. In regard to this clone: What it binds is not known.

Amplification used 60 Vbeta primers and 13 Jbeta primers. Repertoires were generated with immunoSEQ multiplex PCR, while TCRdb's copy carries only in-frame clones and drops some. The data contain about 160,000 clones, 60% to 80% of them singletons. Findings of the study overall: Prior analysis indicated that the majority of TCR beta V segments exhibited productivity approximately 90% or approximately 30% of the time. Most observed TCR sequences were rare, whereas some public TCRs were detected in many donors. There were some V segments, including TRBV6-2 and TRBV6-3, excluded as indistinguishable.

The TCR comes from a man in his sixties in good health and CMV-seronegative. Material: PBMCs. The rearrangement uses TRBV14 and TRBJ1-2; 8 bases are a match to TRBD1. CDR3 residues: CASSNRTGGVGYGYTF. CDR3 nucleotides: TGTGCCAGCAGCAACCGTACAGGGGGAGTCGGGTATGGCTACACCTTC.